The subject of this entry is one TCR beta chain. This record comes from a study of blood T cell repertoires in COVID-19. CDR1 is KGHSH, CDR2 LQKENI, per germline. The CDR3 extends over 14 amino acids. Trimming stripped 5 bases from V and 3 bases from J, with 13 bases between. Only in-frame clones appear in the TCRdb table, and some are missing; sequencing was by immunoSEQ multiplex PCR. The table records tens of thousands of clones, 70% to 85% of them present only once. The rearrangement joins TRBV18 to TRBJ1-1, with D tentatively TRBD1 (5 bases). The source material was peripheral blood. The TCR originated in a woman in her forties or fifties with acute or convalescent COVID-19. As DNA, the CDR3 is TGTGCCAGCTCAACAGGCGCGGTAGACACTGAAGCTTTCTTT. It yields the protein CASSTGAVDTEAFF.